The entry below gives a single TCR beta chain sequence along with its context. Its antigen remains unknown. V gave up 3 bases and J gave up 11 bases, with 8 bases separating them. Germline CDR1 and CDR2: DFQATT and SNEGSKA (reference sequence). The CDR3 consists of 11 residues. The data derive from a study of T cells in narcolepsy. Study-wide findings and caveats: Same-patient CSF and blood CD4+ T cell clonotypes included HCRT-specific and TRIB2-specific autoreactive ones. Blood of same and different patients, but not healthy controls, reportedly held recurring autoreactive clonotypes. Autoreactive clone sequences were missing from some blood memory CD4+ repertoires.

Generated by immunoSEQ multiplex PCR, the TCRdb table keeps only in-frame clones and is missing some. The table lists 27,000 or so clones, around 86% of them singletons, with around 1.1% in the top ten. This chain connects TRBV20-1 to TRBJ1-6, with D uncertain. Sample: CD45RA- memory CD4+ T cells from PBMCs. The receptor was isolated from a human donor with narcolepsy. CDR3 DNA sequence: TGCAGTGCTAGTGGAGGTCCACCCCTCCACTTT. It specifies CSASGGPPLHF.